Shown below are 2 T cell receptor beta chains from a single sample sequenced in a study of blood T cell repertoires in COVID-19. TCRdb's table, derived via immunoSEQ multiplex PCR, lists solely in-frame clones and lacks some. This table holds more than 200,000 clones, about nine tenths found once. Sample: peripheral blood. Receptors originate from a woman aged 55-75 years with acute or convalescent COVID-19.

This rearrangement joins TRBV28 to TRBJ1-1; D possibly corresponds to TRBD1 (5 bases). CDR3 length: 12 residues. V was cut by 5 bases and J by 11 bases, with 15 bases left in between. The germline gives CDR1 MDHEN, CDR2 SYDVKM. CDR3 amino acids: CASSPGLGVAFF. The CDR3 DNA reads as TGTGCCAGCAGTCCCGGTCTAGGGGTGGCTTTCTTT.

V usage is TRBV11-2 and J usage is TRBJ1-1; 10 bases agree with TRBD1. The trim removed 5 bases at V and 10 bases at J, leaving 10 bases unmatched. The length of the CDR3 is 14 residues. The V gene's germline CDR1 is SGHAT and CDR2 FQNNGV. The CDR3 bases are TGTGCCAGCAGCGCCCAGACAGGGGGCGAATCAGCTTTCTTT. Translation gives CASSAQTGGESAFF.